By proportion, the clone carrying this TCR beta chain is medium-sized. V was shortened by 6 bases and J by 6 bases, with 17 bases between the two germline ends. The CDR3 contains 14 residues. Naive CD4+ cells had CD25+ Tregs removed. Adaptor-ligated barcode primers were used to amplify TRBV12-4/TRBJ1-2 clonotypes. Using its own MiXCR run on the multiplex PCR reads, TCRdb lists one record per CDR3 protein. This sample has thousands of distinct CDR3 sequences, with 4.5% to 5.5% found just once. The sequence came from a female donor with breast cancer. The sequencing input was naive CD4+ T cells sorted from blood. Subset here: naive CD4+ T cells, CD4+CD45RA+CD25-. The chain combines TRBV12-3 or TRBV12-4 with TRBJ1-2; a possible D gene is TRBD1 (5 bases). CDR3: CASSLDNTGHGYTF. CDR3 sequence (DNA): TGTGCCAGCAGCCTAGACAATACGGGACATGGCTACACCTTC.